These T cell receptor beta chains were read from a single sample in a study of T cell responses to AZD1222 COVID-19 vaccine. TCRdb keeps only in-frame clones here, not all; method: immunoSEQ multiplex PCR. The profile shows roughly 180,000 clones, 80% to 90% of them singletons. The specimen was peripheral blood, collected on day 0 of AZD1222 vaccination. The source of these receptors is an adult in good health. The CDR3 runs from the conserved cysteine through the conserved F or W. A D gene is named only where the DNA matches it firmly. Not every row has a clone size; where given, it reads once, few, many or a size class.

abundance: NA
j_gene: TRBJ2-1
d_gene: TRBD2
v_gene: TRBV4-3
CDR3nt: TGCGCCAGCAGCCAAGGACTAGCGGGCTCCTACAATGAGCAGTTCTTC
CDR3aa: CASSQGLAGSYNEQFF

abundance: few
j_gene: TRBJ1-1
d_gene: NA
v_gene: TRBV5-1
CDR3nt: TGCGCCAGCAGCTTGGCGGGGAACACTGAAGCTTTCTTT
CDR3aa: CASSLAGNTEAFF

abundance: NA
j_gene: TRBJ1-5
d_gene: NA
v_gene: TRBV7-9
CDR3nt: TGTGCCAGCACCGACGAGGGTTCCGACAATCAGCCCCAGCATTTT
CDR3aa: CASTDEGSDNQPQHF

abundance: once
j_gene: TRBJ2-7
d_gene: NA
v_gene: TRBV5-4
CDR3nt: TGTGCCAGCGGAACAGAGGCCCCCCACGAGCAGTACTTC
CDR3aa: CASGTEAPHEQYF

abundance: NA
j_gene: TRBJ2-5
d_gene: TRBD2
v_gene: TRBV3-1/TRBV3-2
CDR3nt: TGTGCCAGCAGCCAAGTCCTAGCGGGAGTATGGGAGACCCAGTACTTC
CDR3aa: CASSQVLAGVWETQYF

abundance: NA
j_gene: TRBJ1-5
d_gene: NA
v_gene: TRBV10-2
CDR3nt: TGCGCCAGCAGTGAGTCGGGAGGGTTTGAGCAGCCCCAGCATTTT
CDR3aa: CASSESGGFEQPQHF

abundance: once
j_gene: TRBJ2-5
d_gene: NA
v_gene: TRBV6-5
CDR3nt: TGTGCCAGCAGTCGCGACCCCTTAGGAGAGACCCAGTACTTC
CDR3aa: CASSRDPLGETQYF

abundance: NA
j_gene: TRBJ1-1
d_gene: NA
v_gene: TRBV5-1
CDR3nt: TGCGCCAGCAGCGGAGGACAAGGGGCGAACACTGAAGCTTTCTTT
CDR3aa: CASSGGQGANTEAFF

abundance: once
j_gene: TRBJ2-7
d_gene: NA
v_gene: TRBV29-1
CDR3nt: TGCAGCGTTGTGGGGGGTGCATACGAGCAGTACTTC
CDR3aa: CSVVGGAYEQYF

abundance: NA
j_gene: TRBJ2-1
d_gene: TRBD1
v_gene: TRBV14
CDR3nt: TGTGCCAGCAGTCATGGACAGGCAAGCTACAATGAGCAGTTCTTC
CDR3aa: CASSHGQASYNEQFF

abundance: NA
j_gene: TRBJ2-5
d_gene: TRBD1
v_gene: TRBV6-1
CDR3nt: TGTGCCAGTTTGACAGGGCTTCAAGAGACCCAGTACTTC
CDR3aa: CASLTGLQETQYF

abundance: NA
j_gene: TRBJ2-1
d_gene: TRBD2
v_gene: TRBV7-3
CDR3nt: TGTGCCAGCAGCTTAATACTAGCGGGAGTGGGTGAGCAGTTCTTC
CDR3aa: CASSLILAGVGEQFF

abundance: NA
j_gene: TRBJ2-7
d_gene: NA
v_gene: TRBV7-3
CDR3nt: TGTGCCAGCAGCTTAAGCGAAGTTTCGAGCTCCTACGAGCAGTACTTC
CDR3aa: CASSLSEVSSSYEQYF

abundance: NA
j_gene: TRBJ2-2
d_gene: TRBD1
v_gene: TRBV13
CDR3nt: TGTGCCAGCAGCTTAGGCGATAGGACAGGGACAGGCGGGGAGCTGTTTTTT
CDR3aa: CASSLGDRTGTGGELFF

abundance: NA
j_gene: TRBJ2-1
d_gene: NA
v_gene: TRBV19
CDR3nt: TGTGCCAGTGGGAAGAGCTCCTACAATGAGCAGTTCTTC
CDR3aa: CASGKSSYNEQFF

abundance: NA
j_gene: TRBJ2-7
d_gene: NA
v_gene: TRBV28
CDR3nt: TGTGCCAGCAGGGGGGGCGAGGGCCTAGGACACGAGCAGTACTTC
CDR3aa: CASRGGEGLGHEQYF

abundance: NA
j_gene: TRBJ1-3
d_gene: TRBD1
v_gene: TRBV6-5
CDR3nt: TGTGCCAGCAGCCTCAGGGGGGTCGGAAACACCATATATTTT
CDR3aa: CASSLRGVGNTIYF

abundance: NA
j_gene: TRBJ2-3
d_gene: NA
v_gene: TRBV5-4
CDR3nt: TGTGCCAGCACCCCAGCAGGCACAGATACGCAGTATTTT
CDR3aa: CASTPAGTDTQYF

abundance: NA
j_gene: TRBJ2-3
d_gene: TRBD2
v_gene: TRBV5-1
CDR3nt: TGCGCCAGCAGCTTGGCCGGGGGGGCGAGCACAGATACGCAGTATTTT
CDR3aa: CASSLAGGASTDTQYF

abundance: NA
j_gene: TRBJ2-7
d_gene: TRBD2
v_gene: TRBV19
CDR3nt: TGTGCCAGTAGTACTGGGACTAGCGGGAGGTTCAACGAGCAGTACTTC
CDR3aa: CASSTGTSGRFNEQYF

abundance: NA
j_gene: TRBJ2-7
d_gene: NA
v_gene: TRBV9
CDR3nt: TGTGCCAGCAGCGGTAGTGCCGGGACCGCACCCTACGAGCAGTACTTC
CDR3aa: CASSGSAGTAPYEQYF

abundance: once
j_gene: TRBJ1-2
d_gene: NA
v_gene: TRBV27
CDR3nt: TGTGCCAGCAGTCCCAGGCGGGGTGGCTACACCTTC
CDR3aa: CASSPRRGGYTF

abundance: NA
j_gene: TRBJ2-7
d_gene: TRBD1
v_gene: TRBV28
CDR3nt: TGTGCCAGCAGTTTACGGCAGGGGGTAAACGAGCAGTACTTC
CDR3aa: CASSLRQGVNEQYF